These T cell receptor beta chains were read from a single sample in a study of T cell repertoires in cytomegalovirus infection. One entry per CDR3 protein, called by TCRdb with MiXCR from the reads. This table has nearly 450,000 distinct CDR3 sequences, 30% to 40% appearing once. Material: PBMCs. Source of these receptors: a human donor in good health (CMV status not recorded). Some clones in this sample may be carry-over from other donors' samples. Each CDR3 is given with its conserved first and last residue. A D gene is named only where the DNA matches it firmly. Where a row states a size, it is once, few, many or the class of an expanded clone; other rows omit it.

NA | TRBJ2-1 | NA | TRBV6-1 | CASSEFALNEQFF | TGTGCCAGCAGTGAATTTGCGCTCAATGAGCAGTTCTTC
TRBD2 | TRBJ2-3 | NA | TRBV6-5 | CDSSHASGDTQYF | TGTGACAGCAGTCACGCTAGCGGAGATACGCAGTATTTT
NA | TRBJ1-6 | many | TRBV7-2 | CASRPSEGNHNSPLHF | TGTGCCAGCAGGCCCTCAGAGGGAAACCATAATTCACCCCTCCACTTT
NA | TRBJ1-5 | NA | TRBV28 | CASNTAFSNQPQHF | TGTGCCAGCAATACAGCATTTAGCAATCAGCCCCAGCATTTT
NA | TRBJ2-3 | many | TRBV6-2/TRBV6-3 | CASSQRGRGSTDTQYF | TGTGCCAGCAGTCAGCGGGGCAGGGGGAGCACAGATACGCAGTATTTT
NA | TRBJ2-2 | many | TRBV7-7 | CASSLVVGSPFGELFF | TGTGCTAGCAGCTTAGTAGTCGGCAGCCCATTCGGGGAGCTGTTTTTT
TRBD2 | TRBJ2-1 | NA | TRBV11-1 | CDSSLNSGGRNEQFF | TGTGACAGCAGCTTAAATAGCGGGGGACGGAATGAGCAGTTCTTC
TRBD1 | TRBJ1-5 | NA | TRBV11-2 | CAGIAGQPNQPQHF | TGTGCCGGCATAGCGGGACAGCCTAATCAGCCCCAGCATTTT
NA | TRBJ2-2 | NA | TRBV7-6 | CASSLFGNLGMNTGELFF | TGTGCCAGCAGCTTATTCGGGAACTTGGGAATGAACACCGGGGAGCTGTTTTTT
NA | TRBJ2-1 | many | TRBV7-2 | CASSPRSTSNEQFF | TGTGCCAGCAGCCCCCGATCGACTAGTAATGAGCAGTTCTTC
NA | TRBJ1-5 | few | TRBV19 | CASSIGGGAPRNQPQHF | TGTGCCAGTAGTATAGGAGGGGGGGCGCCCCGCAATCAGCCCCAGCATTTT
TRBD2 | TRBJ2-1 | few | TRBV4-2 | CASSQDWGGNEQFF | TGTGCCAGCAGCCAAGATTGGGGGGGCAATGAGCAGTTCTTC
NA | TRBJ2-3 | NA | TRBV7-6 | CASSWGGLADTDTQYF | TGTGCCAGCAGCTGGGGAGGTCTAGCAGACACAGATACGCAGTATTTT
TRBD1 | TRBJ1-1 | once | TRBV5-1 | CARSLQGGTEAFF | TGCGCCAGAAGCTTACAGGGGGGCACTGAAGCTTTCTTT
NA | TRBJ2-4 | many | TRBV11-2 | CASSSGGGEDNIQYF | TGTGCCAGCAGCTCGGGTGGCGGGGAAGATAACATTCAGTACTTC
NA | TRBJ2-1 | many | TRBV7-8 | CASSLGGGRTNEQFF | TGTGCCAGCAGCTTAGGAGGAGGGCGTACCAATGAGCAGTTCTTC
NA | TRBJ1-5 | NA | TRBV10-3 | CAISEGQGINQPQHF | TGTGCCATCAGTGAAGGCCAGGGGATCAATCAGCCCCAGCATTTT
NA | TRBJ2-5 | many | TRBV11-2 | CASSPHLGGTQYF | TGTGCCAGCAGCCCACACCTAGGGGGGACCCAGTACTTC
NA | TRBJ1-6 | many | TRBV7-2 | CASSLVPQESSYNSPLHF | TGTGCCAGCAGCTTAGTCCCACAGGAAAGCTCCTATAATTCACCCCTCCACTTT
NA | TRBJ1-4 | NA | TRBV7-6 | CASSLREGGEKLFF | TGTGCCAGCAGCTTACGTGAAGGGGGGGAAAAACTGTTTTTT
TRBD1 | TRBJ2-1 | NA | TRBV5-1 | CASSPRDRGSYNEQFF | TGCGCCAGCAGCCCAAGGGACAGGGGGTCCTACAATGAGCAGTTCTTC
TRBD2 | TRBJ2-7 | many | TRBV6-2/TRBV6-3 | CASSYSSGELSTQQYF | TGTGCCAGCAGTTACTCCAGCGGGGAACTCTCTACTCAGCAGTACTTC
NA | TRBJ2-7 | few | TRBV6-6 | CASSYTGGSRTSEQYF | TGTGCCAGCAGTTACACGGGGGGCTCCCGAACGTCCGAGCAGTACTTC
TRBD1 | TRBJ1-6 | NA | TRBV9 | CASSDGTGNSPLHF | TGTGCCAGCAGCGACGGGACAGGGAATTCACCCCTCCACTTT
TRBD2 | TRBJ2-1 | few | TRBV12-3/TRBV12-4 | CASSLFSGLNEQFF | TGTGCCAGCAGTTTGTTTAGCGGGTTGAATGAGCAGTTCTTC
NA | TRBJ1-2 | NA | TRBV20-1 | CSATWRRYGYTF | TGCAGTGCTACGTGGCGTCGGTATGGCTACACCTTC
TRBD1 | TRBJ1-5 | NA | TRBV12-3/TRBV12-4 | CASSLARGRKTGDNQPQHF | TGTGCCAGCAGTTTAGCGAGGGGCCGTAAGACAGGGGACAATCAGCCCCAGCATTTT
TRBD2 | TRBJ2-3 | few | TRBV19 | CASSNSGGLTDTQYF | TGTGCCAGTAGTAATAGCGGGGGGCTCACAGATACGCAGTATTTT
TRBD2 | TRBJ2-7 | NA | TRBV5-1 | CASSGPGPGGAYEQYF | TGCGCCAGCAGCGGTCCGGGCCCGGGAGGGGCCTACGAGCAGTACTTC
TRBD1 | TRBJ1-5 | few | TRBV2 | CASEGQVSNQPQHF | TGTGCCAGCGAGGGACAGGTTAGCAATCAGCCCCAGCATTTT
TRBD1 | TRBJ1-6 | few | TRBV6-1 | CASSKISGRGQSPLHF | TGTGCCAGCAGTAAAATATCGGGGAGGGGGCAATCACCCCTCCACTTT